The present T cell receptor beta chain was sequenced within a study of vaccination effects on CD4 cells after COVID-19. Points from the study as a whole: Late after vaccination, infection- and vaccine-induced clones showed marked clonal contraction.

About this clone itself: The target antigen is unknown.

Method: immunoSEQ multiplex PCR; TCRdb's copy keeps in-frame clones and lacks some. The sample yields roughly 23,000 clones, 65% to 70% seen once. With the ViraFEST assay, the study expanded antigen-specific CD4+ T cells using viral peptide pools, then sequenced them. Following a roughly ten-day culture, CD4+ T cells were purified. Having tested negative for nucleocapsid antibodies, the vaccine recipients showed no prior SARS-CoV-2 infection. A few million PBMC were placed in each well, which was supplemented with about 10 IU/ml IL-2 and around 10 ug/ml peptides. The authors exchanged half the medium for IL-2 medium on days 3 and 7. Sequencing was performed on CD4+ T cells from PBMCs cultured with HCoV-NL63 spike peptides, taken before COVID-19 vaccination. This clonotype was sampled from a human donor who received a COVID-19 vaccine.

The CDR3 DNA reads as TGTGCCAGCTCACCACAGGGGACCTCCTACGAGCAGTACTTC. Translation gives CASSPQGTSYEQYF. The chain recombines TRBV18 with TRBJ2-7; D may correspond to TRBD1 or TRBD2 (5 bases each). The V gene lost 1 base and the J gene lost 0 bases, with 7 bases spanning the gap. This CDR3 has 14 residues. The V gene's germline CDR1 is KGHSH and CDR2 LQKENI.